This T cell receptor (beta chain) appears in the sequencing data of a study of blood T cell repertoires in COVID-19. This clone was recorded once. Method: immunoSEQ multiplex PCR; TCRdb's copy keeps in-frame clones and lacks some. The data show about 15,000 clones, under 85% seen once. The V end lost 6 bases, the J end lost 3 bases, and 12 bases lay between the germline ends. This CDR3 contains 14 residues. Germline CDR1 MNHEY, CDR2 SMNVEV (reference sequence). This receptor was taken from a man in his 70s with active or convalescent COVID-19. Sequenced: peripheral blood. This chain uses TRBV27 with TRBJ2-1, with D possibly being TRBD1 (6 bases). CDR3 nucleotides: TGTGCCAGCAGCTTGGACAGTGTCTACAATGAGCAGTTCTTC. As protein: CASSLDSVYNEQFF.